The 20 T cell receptor beta chains below all came from one sample that was sequenced in a study of T cells in Graves' hyperthyroidism and ophthalmopathy (dated by TCRdb to between 2018 and 2021). Library preparation employed multiplex PCR. The run used an Illumina HiSeq 2000. The TCR beta CDR3 regions were amplified from RNA transcripts. A first-round RT-PCR of the TCR CDR3 used the HTBI primer set with the Qiagen OneStep RT-PCR kit. TCRdb applied fastp at Q25 and MiXCR to the public reads, then kept only in-frame beta chains. Every entry covers one CDR3 protein and lists the most common genes and DNA from its rows. The sample includes a few hundred thousand distinct CDR3 sequences, with roughly 19% observed a single time. Together, the top ten hold 35% to 45% of the sample. The sample taken for sequencing was blood. Every receptor here comes from a man aged 45-65 years with Graves' ophthalmopathy.

This clonotype was counted between two and nine times. The J gene is TRBJ2-3, the V gene TRBV27, with D unresolved. The germline CDR1 and CDR2 sequences are MNHEY and SMNVEV (reference sequence). Trimming left V 5 bases short and J 2 bases short, with 11 bases between. The CDR3 totals 14 residues. In DNA, the CDR3 is TGTGCCAGCAGTGCGACGTACCTCACAGATACGCAGTATTTT. Its protein product is CASSATYLTDTQYF.

This clonotype was recorded a few times. This chain joins TRBV3-1 and TRBJ2-1; the match to TRBD2 covers 10 bases. Germline V gene data show CDR1 as LGHDT and CDR2 as YNNKEL (reference sequence). Germline trimming cut 5 bases from V and 10 bases from J; bases unmatched to any gene: 14. The CDR3 has 16 amino acids. The CDR3 here is CASSLRGLAGVVEQFF. In DNA form, the CDR3 reads TGTGCCAGCAGCTTAAGGGGGCTAGCGGGAGTGGTAGAGCAGTTCTTC.

This clonotype was counted at least ten times. The chain employs TRBV12-3 or TRBV12-4 and TRBJ1-5; 11 bases line up with TRBD1. CDR3 size: 16 residues. V trimming: 6 bases; J trimming: 6 bases; junction bases outside the gene matches: 10. The CDR3 loop reads CASSPRDRGEGQPQHF. The DNA for the CDR3 is TGTGCCAGCAGCCCCCGGGACAGGGGGGAGGGTCAGCCCCAGCATTTT.

This clonotype turned up a few times. The chain employs TRBV4-2 and TRBJ2-1, with D perhaps matching TRBD1 or TRBD2 (5 bases each). V dropped 0 bases and J dropped 5 bases, with 14 bases sitting between them. The CDR3 length is 16 residues. From germline, CDR1 is LGHNA and CDR2 YNFKEQ. Here the CDR3 reads CASSQEPGPRDNEQFF. CDR3 DNA sequence: TGTGCCAGCAGCCAAGAGCCGGGACCACGAGACAATGAGCAGTTCTTC.

V gene TRBV20-1 combines with J gene TRBJ2-5; D ambiguous. CDR3 length equals 13 residues. Trimming stripped 5 bases from V and 7 bases from J, with 17 bases between. Germline V gives CDR1 DFQATT, CDR2 SNEGSKA (reference sequence). The CDR3 region is CSAQPTLERTQYF. In DNA, the CDR3 is TGCAGTGCTCAACCCACCCTGGAGAGGACCCAGTACTTC.

This clonotype was seen ten or more times. The J gene is TRBJ2-1, the V gene TRBV7-3; 12 nucleotides line up with TRBD2. Germline V CDR1 and CDR2: SGHTA, FQGTGA. This CDR3 is built from 17 residues. V shed 4 bases and J 0 bases; nucleotides not matched to a gene: 4. The CDR3 coding sequence is TGTGCCAGCAGCTCTAGCGGGAGGGCCAGCTCCTACAATGAGCAGTTCTTC. It specifies CASSSSGRASSYNEQFF. The complete variable domain, with remaining parts taken from reference TRBV7-3 and TRBJ2-1, reads GAGVSQTPSNKVTEKGKYVELRCDPISGHTALYWYRQSLGQGPEFLIYFQGTGAADDSGLPNDRFFAVRPEGSVSTLKIQRTERGDSAVYLCASSSSGRASSYNEQFFGPGTRLTVL.

The rearrangement links TRBV19 to TRBJ1-2; D gene uncertain. Germline lookup yields CDR1 LNHDA and CDR2 SQIVND (reference sequence). V lost 3 bases and J 1 base, leaving 12 bases between the germline ends. The CDR3 consists of 15 residues. The CDR3 nucleotides read TGTGCCAGTAGTATCGGGTCCGGAAATAACTATGGCTACACCTTC. It translates to CASSIGSGNNYGYTF.

This clonotype has at least ten counts. V gene TRBV2 combines with J gene TRBJ2-5; D is perhaps TRBD1 (7 bases). Trimming pared 0 bases from V and 5 bases from J, leaving 13 bases between. There are 15 residues in the CDR3. Germline V gene sequence: CDR1 SNHLY, CDR2 FYNNEI. The CDR3 region is CASSEARGRDETQYF. The CDR3 nucleotides are TGTGCCAGCAGTGAAGCGAGGGGGCGGGACGAGACCCAGTACTTC.

This clonotype was detected a few times. The chain is built from TRBV19 and TRBJ2-7, with TRBD2 as a possible D gene (6 bases). The CDR3 has 15 residues. The V end lost 0 bases, the J end lost 2 bases, and 11 bases lay between the germline ends. Germline lookup yields CDR1 LNHDA and CDR2 SQIVND (reference sequence). CDR3 amino acids: CASSIDLRRAYEQYF. CDR3 coding DNA: TGTGCCAGTAGTATAGATTTACGGAGGGCCTACGAGCAGTACTTC. The full variable domain, in which reference TRBV19 and TRBJ2-7 provide the parts outside the CDR3, is DGGITQSPKYLFRKEGQNVTLSCEQNLNHDAMYWYRQDPGQGLRLIYYSQIVNDFQKGDIAEGYSVSREKKESFPLTVTSAQKNPTAFYLCASSIDLRRAYEQYFGPGTRLTVT.

V and J are TRBV7-9 and TRBJ2-1, with D possibly TRBD2 on 6 matching bases. Per the germline V gene, CDR1 is SEHNR and CDR2 is FQNEAQ (reference sequence). The CDR3 runs to 19 residues. Trimming stripped 3 bases from V and 0 bases from J, with 21 bases between. The CDR3 bases are TGTGCCAGCAGCTTGAGGCCTACGGGAGTTTCCGTCTCCTACAATGAGCAGTTCTTC. Translation: CASSLRPTGVSVSYNEQFF.

This clonotype was counted between two and nine times. The rearrangement links TRBV20-1 to TRBJ2-7, with 14 bases fitting TRBD2. From germline, CDR1 is DFQATT and CDR2 SNEGSKA (reference sequence). The CDR3 loop spans 15 amino acids. V trimming: 0 bases; J trimming: 5 bases; junction bases outside the gene matches: 3. The CDR3: CSARDGTSGSNEQYF. The CDR3 DNA follows: TGCAGTGCTAGAGACGGGACTAGCGGGAGCAACGAGCAGTACTTC.

This clonotype was observed a handful of times. V usage is TRBV24-1 and J usage is TRBJ2-1; weak D call: TRBD1 (6 bases). The V gene lost 7 bases and the J gene lost 8 bases, with 17 bases spanning the gap. The germline V gene has CDR1 KGHDR and CDR2 SFDVKD. This CDR3 spans 14 amino acids. This CDR3 is CATSAGTQGDEQFF. CDR3 in DNA: TGTGCCACCAGCGCCGGGACACAGGGCGATGAGCAGTTCTTC.

This clonotype occurred a few times. The V gene is TRBV5-5, the J gene TRBJ2-7; 9 bases fit TRBD2. CDR1 and CDR2 from the germline V gene are SGHKS and YYEKEE (reference sequence). The CDR3 contains 14 residues. The V and J ends lost 4 bases and 1 base, in that order; junction bases with no gene match: 3. The CDR3 nucleotides read TGTGCCAGCAGCCGGACTAGCGAGTCCTACGAGCAGTACTTC. Encoded protein: CASSRTSESYEQYF.

The chain joins TRBV19 to TRBJ2-1; 7 bases are a match to TRBD2. The V and J ends lost 5 bases and 6 bases, in that order; junction bases with no gene match: 7. This CDR3 region has 14 residues. In germline, CDR1 is LNHDA, CDR2 SQIVND (reference sequence). The CDR3 DNA reads TGTGCCAGTAGTCCAGGGACTACCCGCAATGAGCAGTTCTTC. Translated, it gives CASSPGTTRNEQFF. Based on the CDR3 plus reference TRBV19 and TRBJ2-1, the full variable domain is DGGITQSPKYLFRKEGQNVTLSCEQNLNHDAMYWYRQDPGQGLRLIYYSQIVNDFQKGDIAEGYSVSREKKESFPLTVTSAQKNPTAFYLCASSPGTTRNEQFFGPGTRLTVL.

This clonotype was detected only a few times. This may be a read error, as it is one base from a much larger clone. J is TRBJ2-5 and V is TRBV7-3, with TRBD2 identical over 9 bases. Germline V lookup: CDR1 SGHTA, CDR2 FQGTGA. This CDR3 has 15 residues. The CDR3, as DNA: TGTGCCAACAGCTCCCTAGGCGGGAGGGGAGAGACCCAGTACTTC. Encoded protein: CANSSLGGRGETQYF.

This clonotype showed up many times. The V call is TRBV11-2, the J call TRBJ2-2; D is unclear. The V end lost 3 bases, the J end lost 0 bases, and 5 bases lay between the germline ends. Germline CDR1 reads SGHAT; CDR2 reads FQNNGV. The CDR3 covers 14 residues. CDR3 in DNA: TGTGCCAGCAGCTTCAGTTCGAACACCGGGGAGCTGTTTTTT. It encodes CASSFSSNTGELFF.

This clonotype was observed a few times. This sequence joins TRBV28 and TRBJ2-1; D is ambiguous. Trimming stripped 4 bases from V and 2 bases from J, with 12 bases between. The CDR3 has 15 amino acids. The germline gives CDR1 MDHEN, CDR2 SYDVKM. The CDR3 loop reads CASSSARSTYNEQFF. In DNA form, the CDR3 reads TGTGCCAGCAGTTCGGCTAGGAGTACCTACAATGAGCAGTTCTTC. The complete variable domain, with remaining parts taken from reference TRBV28 and TRBJ2-1, reads DVKVTQSSRYLVKRTGEKVFLECVQDMDHENMFWYRQDPGLGLRLIYFSYDVKMKEKGDIPEGYSVSREKKERFSLILESASTNQTSMYLCASSSARSTYNEQFFGPGTRLTVL.

This clonotype was picked up many times. The chain recombines TRBV6-2 or TRBV6-3 with TRBJ1-5; D gene ambiguous. The CDR3 covers 13 residues. Trimming stripped 7 bases from V and 0 bases from J, with 7 bases between. Germline V gene lookup returns CDR1 MNHEY and CDR2 SVGEGT. The CDR3 spells CASMQSSNQPQHF. DNA of the CDR3: TGTGCCAGCATGCAGAGTAGCAATCAGCCCCAGCATTTT.

The table lists this clonotype with a few counts. The rearrangement joins TRBV27 to TRBJ2-1, with TRBD1 matching 7 bases. From germline, CDR1 is MNHEY and CDR2 SMNVEV (reference sequence). The CDR3 consists of 19 residues. Here the CDR3 DNA reads TGTGTACCCCGTGCCACCAGTTTAAGGGGACAGTCACTCTACAATGAGCAGTTCTTC. Translated: CVPRATSLRGQSLYNEQFF.

The rearrangement links TRBV9 to TRBJ2-1; D is perhaps TRBD1 or TRBD2 (6 bases each). From germline, CDR1 is SGDLS and CDR2 YYNGEE. The CDR3 is made up of 15 amino acids. Between the trimmed V and J ends, which lost 4 bases and 9 bases, there was a span of 20 bases. In DNA form, the CDR3 reads TGTGCCAGCAGCCCAGGGGAGGACGTGGAGCCTGAGCAGTTCTTC. It is translated as CASSPGEDVEPEQFF.